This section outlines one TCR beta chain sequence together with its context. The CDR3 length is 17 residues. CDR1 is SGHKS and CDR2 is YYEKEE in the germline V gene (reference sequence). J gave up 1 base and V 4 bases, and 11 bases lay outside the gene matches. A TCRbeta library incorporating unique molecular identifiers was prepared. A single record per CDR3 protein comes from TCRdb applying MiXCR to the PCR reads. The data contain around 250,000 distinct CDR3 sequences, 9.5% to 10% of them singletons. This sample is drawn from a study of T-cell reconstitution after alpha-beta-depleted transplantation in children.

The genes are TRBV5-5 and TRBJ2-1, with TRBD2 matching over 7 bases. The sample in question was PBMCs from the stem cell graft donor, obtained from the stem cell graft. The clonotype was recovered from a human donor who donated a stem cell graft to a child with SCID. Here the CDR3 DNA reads TGTGCCAGCAGCCCGTCGACCTCGGGACTATCCTACAATGAGCAGTTCTTC. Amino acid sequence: CASSPSTSGLSYNEQFF. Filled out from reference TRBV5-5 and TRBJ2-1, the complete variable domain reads DAGVTQSPTHLIKTRGQQVTLRCSPISGHKSVSWYQQVLGQGPQFIFQYYEKEERGRGNFPDRFSARQFPNYSSELNVNALLLGDSALYLCASSPSTSGLSYNEQFFGPGTRLTVL.